This TCR beta chain derives from a study of blood T cell repertoires in COVID-19. Overall study: Acute and convalescent COVID-19 samples came from the United States, Italy and Spain. PBMCs, B-cell-depleted T cells, or T cells provided the cDNA or gDNA that made up the material.

Original handling: Amplification of reference gene primers provided the estimated nucleated cell counts. Clones were read by immunoSEQ multiplex PCR, and TCRdb kept only the in-frame ones, dropping some. That table is the source of V, J and clone size, and D and trimming were worked out from the DNA. The sample holds 240,000 or so clones; roughly 88% are singletons and the top ten take over 9%. V shed 4 bases and J 9 bases; nucleotides not matched to a gene: 8. This CDR3 is built from 14 residues. The germline gives CDR1 SGHTS, CDR2 YDEGEE. This rearrangement joins TRBV5-8 to TRBJ1-5, with 9 bases matching TRBD1. This receptor was identified in an elderly man with acute or convalescent COVID-19. What was sequenced was peripheral blood. CDR3 amino acids: CASSLGQGLGPQHF. Written as DNA, the CDR3 is TGTGCCAGCAGCCTCGGACAGGGGCTAGGGCCCCAGCATTTT.